The sequence of this T cell receptor (beta chain) was determined in a study of blood T cell repertoires in COVID-19 (dated by TCRdb to about 2020). The study in broad terms: Samples from collaborators originated in the United States, Italy and Spain and spanned both the acute and convalescent phases of COVID-19. The material from the prospective study consisted of cDNA or gDNA derived from T cells, B-cell-depleted T cells, or PBMCs. Deeply sampled blood TCRbeta repertoires from subjects exposed to, actively infected with, or recovered from COVID-19 were included in the dataset. The repertoires were released in a freely available public database meant as a resource for research on the immune response to SARS-CoV-2. Samples were obtained from the ongoing ImmuneRACE study (first 160 participants) and from approximately 1,200 subjects provided by 6 global collaborators. The sample metadata nearly always contained a de-identified subject ID, COVID-19 status, age in years and sex. Where available, HLA class I and class II types were obtained from metadata supplied by the sample provider rather than from assay-based typing.

Points on this clone: What this receptor recognizes is not known. No qualities accompany the bases; no much larger clone lies one base away.

Spanning cysteine to phenylalanine, the CDR3 consists of 14 amino acids. The DNA shown is the 42-base CDR3, in frame from base 1. The germline V gene (reference sequence) provides CDR1 LNHDA and CDR2 SQIVND. V is shortened by 0 bases, J by 3 bases, and the region joining them spans 6 bases. Each collaborating institution followed its own protocols to collect whole blood in K2EDTA tubes. Collaborator samples were shipped for TCRbeta analysis as frozen whole blood, isolated PBMCs, or DNA extracted from either sample type. TCRbeta CDR3 regions were amplified from genomic DNA by means of the immunoSEQ Assay, a bias-controlled multiplex PCR. The original methods were these. The number of nucleated cells in each sample was estimated from the amplification of reference gene primers within the assay. To quantify the absolute abundance of each unique TCRbeta CDR3 rearrangement, sequence reads were collapsed and filtered. For each sample, productive Simpson clonality was calculated by taking the square root of Simpson's diversity index across productive rearrangements. As stored in TCRdb, this immuneACCESS dataset retains in-frame rearrangements with V and J assigned. A fraction of the clones does not appear; measured against another copy, unresolved V genes explain less than half of the discrepancy, and the remainder lacks a known reason. That table gives V, J and clone size, and the DNA gave D and trimming. Counted in this sample were around 110,000 clones; approximately 80% of them appeared once. Roughly 7.1% of the sample comes from the top ten.

General conclusions and limits of the study: The quantity of clinical and demographic metadata differed by source and by participant and was supplied without curation.

The sequenced sample was peripheral blood. This TCR derives from a man in his sixties or seventies with active or convalescent COVID-19. The rearrangement joined TRBV19 to TRBJ1-5; the D segment cannot be called with confidence. The DNA is TGTGCCAGTAGTATAGATCAGGACAATCAGCCCCAGCATTTT. It translates to CASSIDQDNQPQHF.